One and the same sample provided the 20 T cell receptor beta chains below, sequenced in a study of T cells after yellow fever vaccination. TCRdb reprocessed the 5' RACE reads via MiXCR and lists one record per CDR3 protein. The data hold approximately 58,000 distinct CDR3 sequences, with approximately 6.1% observed a single time. The sequenced sample was PBMCs, either bulk or a sorted T-cell subset (CD4+, CD8+, memory, or dextramer-sorted; not recorded which), obtained on the day of the yellow fever booster vaccination. These receptors came from a man younger than 30 who received the YFV17D yellow fever vaccine.

This chain uses TRBV3-1 with TRBJ2-5, with 9 bases identical to TRBD2. V was pared by 4 bases and J by 1 base, with 7 bases of the junction left unmatched. The CDR3 consists of 16 residues. The V gene's germline CDR1 is LGHDT and CDR2 YNNKEL (reference sequence). The CDR3 DNA reads TGTGCCAGCAGCCCCAGCCTAGCGGGGCTCCAAGAGACCCAGTACTTC. This encodes CASSPSLAGLQETQYF.

The V call is TRBV12-3 or TRBV12-4, the J call TRBJ1-3, with D unresolved. The CDR3 totals 16 residues. Trimming removed 2 bases at V and 4 bases at J, with 15 bases between. The CDR3 region is CASSLRIEIFGNTIYF. DNA of the CDR3: TGTGCCAGCAGTTTAAGAATTGAGATTTTCGGAAACACCATATATTTT.

The table lists this clonotype with many counts. CDR3 nucleotides: TGCAGCGCCGAGGGGGGCACAGATACGCAGTATTTT. This sequence encodes CSAEGGTDTQYF. The chain combines TRBV29-1 with TRBJ2-3; D is possibly TRBD1 (6 bases). Trimming took 7 bases from V and 1 from J, leaving 9 bases between them. Germline CDR1 is SQVTM and CDR2 is ANQGSEA. The CDR3 has 12 amino acids.

The chain is built from TRBV12-3 or TRBV12-4 and TRBJ1-1; 8 bases agree with TRBD1. J was trimmed by 5 bases and V by 4 bases; bases with no gene match: 3. The CDR3 is 13 residues long. The DNA of the CDR3 is TGTGCCAGCAGTTCAGGGGGCGGAACTGAAGCTTTCTTT. Encoded protein: CASSSGGGTEAFF.

Ten or more counts support this clonotype. The chain combines TRBV27 with TRBJ1-2; a weak D match, TRBD1 (5 bases). V lost 1 base and J lost 2, with 11 bases in between. This CDR3 is 15 amino acids long. The V gene's germline CDR1 is MNHEY and CDR2 SMNVEV (reference sequence). CDR3 residues: CASSLWSGWNYGYTF. The CDR3 region has the DNA TGTGCCAGCAGTTTATGGTCAGGGTGGAACTATGGCTACACCTTC.

This clonotype was detected ten times or more. This chain uses TRBV7-8 with TRBJ1-5; D ambiguous. This CDR3 spans 14 amino acids. CDR1 SGHVS and CDR2 FQNEAQ come from the germline V gene. V lost 5 bases to trimming and J lost 9 bases, with 17 bases between them. The CDR3 bases are TGTGCCAGCAGCCAAGGACCGGCCCCTCGGCCCCAGCATTTT. Encoded protein: CASSQGPAPRPQHF.

This clonotype came up many times. The J gene is TRBJ2-3, the V gene TRBV20-1; either TRBD1 or TRBD2 may supply D (5 bases each). CDR3 length: 14 residues. V lost 1 base and J 4 bases, leaving 12 bases between the germline ends. Looked up from germline, CDR1 is DFQATT and CDR2 is SNEGSKA (reference sequence). The CDR3 DNA reads as TGCAGTGCTAGAGTGAGGGGCTTCGCAGATACGCAGTATTTT. It encodes CSARVRGFADTQYF.

This clonotype was seen repeatedly, ten times or more. V usage is TRBV5-1 and J usage is TRBJ2-3; TRBD1 matches at 8 bases. The J segment lost 2 bases and the V segment lost 4 bases, leaving 6 bases of the junction unmatched. Per germline, CDR1 SGHRS and CDR2 YFSETQ. The CDR3 contains 15 residues. The CDR3 DNA sequence: TGCGCCAGCAGCAGGGGGACAGGACACACAGATACGCAGTATTTT. Its protein product is CASSRGTGHTDTQYF.

This clonotype appeared many times. The chain combines TRBV29-1 with TRBJ1-3; D is ambiguous. The germline gives CDR1 SQVTM, CDR2 ANQGSEA. CDR3 length: 12 amino acids. The V end was cut by 6 bases, the J end by 0 bases, with 6 bases between. The CDR3 DNA is TGCAGCGTCCGGACCTCTGGAAACACCATATATTTT. Translating it yields CSVRTSGNTIYF.

The chain links TRBV2 to TRBJ1-1; maybe TRBD1 (6 bases). The CDR3 has 13 residues. Germline V CDR1 and CDR2: SNHLY, FYNNEI. Trimming cost V 4 bases and J 7 bases, with 13 bases left between them. DNA for the CDR3: TGTGCCAGCAGTGTGGCGGGGGCGGTTGAAGCTTTCTTT. Translated: CASSVAGAVEAFF.

This clonotype was recorded a few times. This rearrangement joins TRBV2 to TRBJ2-1; 9 bases match TRBD1. Germline trimming cut 6 bases from V and 4 bases from J; bases unmatched to any gene: 7. From germline, CDR1 is SNHLY and CDR2 FYNNEI. The CDR3 has 15 amino acids. This chain's CDR3 is CASRTGTGTYNEQFF. The DNA of the CDR3 is TGTGCCAGCAGAACCGGGACAGGGACGTACAATGAGCAGTTCTTC.

The V call is TRBV21-1, the J call TRBJ1-3. TRBV21-1 is a known pseudogene. The CDR3 consists of 17 residues. Written as DNA, the CDR3 is TGTGCCAGCCCAGAGGGAGTCCCATTCTACTCTGGAAACACCATATATTTT. Protein product: CASPEGVPFYSGNTIYF.

Only a few counts were recorded for this clonotype. The V gene is TRBV10-3, the J gene TRBJ1-5; D is unclear. This CDR3 is built from 20 residues. The germline V gene has CDR1 ENHRY and CDR2 SYGVKD. V lost 3 bases to trimming and J lost 2 bases, with 26 bases between them. The CDR3 loop reads CAISDNVRAPRRPGNQPQHF. DNA for the CDR3: TGTGCCATCAGTGATAACGTCCGGGCCCCCCGCCGCCCAGGCAATCAGCCCCAGCATTTT.

This clonotype is medium-sized by share. This chain joins TRBV4-3 and TRBJ1-1; D is undetermined. There are 14 residues in the CDR3. The V and J ends lost 2 bases and 3 bases respectively, with 10 bases between them. Germline V gene lookup returns CDR1 LGHNA and CDR2 YSLEER. The CDR3 nucleotides read TGCGCCAGCAGCCAATGGGCGAAGGACACTGAAGCTTTCTTT. This codes for CASSQWAKDTEAFF.

This clonotype was seen repeatedly, ten times or more. CDR3 in DNA: TGCGCCAGCAGCTTGGCCTACGACATGAACACTGAAGCTTTCTTT. It is translated as CASSLAYDMNTEAFF. The J gene is TRBJ1-1, the V gene TRBV5-1; D gene ambiguous. This CDR3 comprises 15 residues. The V and J ends lost 0 bases and 0 bases respectively, with 9 bases between them. CDR1 and CDR2 from the germline V gene are SGHRS and YFSETQ.

The V call is TRBV9, the J call TRBJ2-2; TRBD2 agrees at 8 bases. Germline CDR1 is SGDLS and CDR2 is YYNGEE. This CDR3 contains 15 residues. V was pared by 0 bases and J by 4 bases, with 2 bases of the junction left unmatched. The CDR3 here is CASSVDGGGTGELFF. The CDR3 DNA follows: TGTGCCAGCAGCGTAGACGGGGGGGGCACCGGGGAGCTGTTTTTT.

This clonotype was counted ten times or more. This chain uses TRBV27 with TRBJ1-1; D remains ambiguous. Trimming pared 8 bases from V and 1 base from J, leaving 14 bases between. Germline loops: CDR1 MNHEY, CDR2 SMNVEV (reference sequence). The CDR3 is 14 residues long. The CDR3 protein is CASSMLRPNTEAFF. In nucleotides, the CDR3 is TGTGCCAGCTCAATGTTAAGGCCGAACACTGAAGCTTTCTTT.

This clonotype was recorded many times. This chain uses TRBV30 with TRBJ2-7, with 7 bases that match TRBD1. The germline gives CDR1 GTSNPN, CDR2 SVGIG (reference sequence). The CDR3 sequence is 17 residues long. V lost 2 bases and J lost 0; bases outside the gene matches: 13. In DNA, the CDR3 is TGTGCCTGGAGTCGAGCACTAGGACAGGCTCGCTCCTACGAGCAGTACTTC. It yields the protein CAWSRALGQARSYEQYF.

This clonotype has more than one count but fewer than ten. The chain is built from TRBV11-2 and TRBJ2-6; no definite D call. The CDR3 has 16 amino acids. Germline CDR1 is SGHAT and CDR2 is FQNNGV. Deletions cut 0 bases from V and 0 bases from J, with 6 bases between. The CDR3 bases are TGTGCCAGCAGCTTAGATGACCTCTCTGGGGCCAACGTCCTGACTTTC. Protein product: CASSLDDLSGANVLTF. Complete variable domain (other parts from reference TRBV11-2 and TRBJ2-6): EAGVAQSPRYKIIEKRQSVAFWCNPISGHATLYWYQQILGQGPKLLIQFQNNGVVDDSQLPKDRFSAERLKGVDSTLKIQPAKLEDSAVYLCASSLDDLSGANVLTFGAGSRLTVL.

This clonotype was seen repeatedly, ten times or more. The chain couples TRBV15 to TRBJ1-5, with D perhaps TRBD1 (5 bases). The CDR3 runs to 15 residues. Trimming removed 0 bases from V and 7 bases from J, with 13 bases in between. Germline V CDR1 and CDR2: LNHNV, YYDKDF (reference sequence). In DNA, the CDR3 is TGTGCCACCAGCAGAGATCCGGCCGGGGGACAGCCCCAGCATTTT. Amino acids: CATSRDPAGGQPQHF. The full variable domain, in which reference TRBV15 and TRBJ1-5 provide the parts outside the CDR3, is DAMVIQNPRYQVTQFGKPVTLSCSQTLNHNVMYWYQQKSSQAPKLLFHYYDKDFNNEADTPDNFQSRRPNTSFCFLDIRSPGLGDTAMYLCATSRDPAGGQPQHFGDGTRLSIL.